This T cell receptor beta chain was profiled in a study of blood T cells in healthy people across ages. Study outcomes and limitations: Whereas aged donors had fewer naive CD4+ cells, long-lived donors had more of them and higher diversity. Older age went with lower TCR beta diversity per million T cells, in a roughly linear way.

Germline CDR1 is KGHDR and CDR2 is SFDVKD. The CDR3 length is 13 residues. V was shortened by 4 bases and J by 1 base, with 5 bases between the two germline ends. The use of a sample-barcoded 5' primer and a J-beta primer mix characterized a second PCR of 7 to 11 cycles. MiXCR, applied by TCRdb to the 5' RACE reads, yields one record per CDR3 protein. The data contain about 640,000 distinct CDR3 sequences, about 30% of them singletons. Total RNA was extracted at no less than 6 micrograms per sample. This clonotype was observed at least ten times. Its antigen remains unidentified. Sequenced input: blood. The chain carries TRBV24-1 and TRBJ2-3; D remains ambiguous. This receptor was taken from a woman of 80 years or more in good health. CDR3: CATSDGGTDTQYF. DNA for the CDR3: TGTGCCACCAGTGACGGCGGCACAGATACGCAGTATTTT.